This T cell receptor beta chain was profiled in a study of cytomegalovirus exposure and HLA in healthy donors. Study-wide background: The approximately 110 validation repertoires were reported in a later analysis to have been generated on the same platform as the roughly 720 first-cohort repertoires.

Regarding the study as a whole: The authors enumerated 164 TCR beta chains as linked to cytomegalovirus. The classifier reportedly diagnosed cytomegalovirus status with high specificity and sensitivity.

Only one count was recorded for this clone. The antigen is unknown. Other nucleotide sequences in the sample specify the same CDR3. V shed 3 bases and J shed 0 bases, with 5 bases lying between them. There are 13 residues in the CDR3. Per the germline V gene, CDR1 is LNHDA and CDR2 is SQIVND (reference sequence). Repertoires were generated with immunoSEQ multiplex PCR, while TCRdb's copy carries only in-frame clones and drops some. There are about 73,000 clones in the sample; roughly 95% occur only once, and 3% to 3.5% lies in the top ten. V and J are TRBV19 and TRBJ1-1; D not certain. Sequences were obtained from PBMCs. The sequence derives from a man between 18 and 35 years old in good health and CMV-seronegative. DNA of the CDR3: TGTGCCAGTAGTATTTCCTTGAACACTGAAGCTTTCTTT. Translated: CASSISLNTEAFF.